This entry is about one TCR beta chain. Its antigen is still unknown. Sequence at one end of the junction differs from germline and may be a read error. This specimen belongs to a study of CD8+ T cells in alopecia areata. For the study at large: In an open-label trial, patients got 5 to 10 mg tofacitinib twice daily. It was 6 to 18 months of tofacitinib, and then there were 6 months off drug.

Findings and limits, study-wide: A great number of expanded lesional clones endured in scalp and blood during tofacitinib. Within the top 100, expanded CD8+ clones significantly decreased with tofacitinib, as did scalp clonality.

Regarding treatment: oral pan-JAK inhibitor, 5-10 mg twice daily. In alopecia areata patients, both lesional scalp punch biopsies and peripheral blood were collected. Germline CDR1 reads SEHNR; CDR2 reads FQNEAQ (reference sequence). This CDR3 has 14 residues. It was cDNA, reverse transcribed from extracted RNA, that served as the sequencing template. Data came from immunoSEQ multiplex PCR; TCRdb stores just in-frame clones and leaves some out. Counted here are over 15,000 clones, 59% occurring once; the ten biggest clones make up approximately 8.4%. This clonotype was sampled from a human donor with alopecia areata. The sample in question was skin, obtained at week 4, from a patient treated with tofacitinib. V gene TRBV7-9 combines with J gene TRBJ2-7; D is uncertain. In DNA, the CDR3 is TGTGCCAGCGGCGCTCATTCGACACGCTACGAGCAGCACTTC. Translating it yields CASGAHSTRYEQHF.